Given below is one T cell receptor beta chain in context. This record belongs to a study of blood T cell repertoires in COVID-19. The overall study: The samples span acute and convalescent COVID-19 from the United States, Italy and Spain. Sample material is recorded as cDNA or gDNA derived from T cells, B-cell-depleted T cells, or PBMCs.

The CDR3 is made up of 14 amino acids. CDR1 is SQVTM and CDR2 is ANQGSEA in the germline V gene. V shed 4 bases and J shed 7 bases, with 18 bases lying between them. Seattle participants joined during active infection and were tracked over time. Study processing details: Amplifying reference gene primers gave estimates of nucleated cell counts. Sequencing was performed with immunoSEQ multiplex PCR; in TCRdb, only in-frame clones are kept and a portion is missing. V and J calls and clone size follow that table, whereas D and trimming were derived from the DNA. The table has 200,000 or so clones, around 90% seen once.

Sequenced input: peripheral blood. The chain joins TRBV29-1 to TRBJ2-3; D is unresolved. This TCR was recovered from a man under 40 with COVID-19, enrolled during active disease. The chain's CDR3 is CSVGPSTGINTQYF. CDR3 nucleotides: TGCAGCGTTGGTCCGTCTACCGGTATAAATACGCAGTATTTT.